This TCR beta chain was obtained from a study of cytomegalovirus exposure and HLA in healthy donors. This PCR relied on a set of 60 Vbeta primers and 13 Jbeta primers. Assay used: immunoSEQ multiplex PCR; TCRdb lists only in-frame clones, some missing. This sample has nearly 110,000 clones; roughly 76% occur once, and the top ten carry roughly 6.5%. Sequenced sample: PBMCs. This TCR was sampled from a woman in her 50s in good health and CMV-seropositive.

The DNA for the CDR3 is TGTGCCAGCTCACCGCCCAACAGGGGGTCCCCCTACGAGCAGTACTTC. It specifies CASSPPNRGSPYEQYF. The gene calls are TRBV18 and TRBJ2-7; 8 bases map to TRBD1. CDR3 length: 16 amino acids. V shed 3 bases, J shed 2 bases, and the junction held 9 bases outside the gene matches. Germline V CDR1 and CDR2: KGHSH, LQKENI.